The next 9 T cell receptor beta chains were all read from a single sample in a study of OX40 agonist ivuxolimab in advanced cancers. Using immunoSEQ multiplex PCR, the repertoire was profiled, and TCRdb retains in-frame clones only, with some absent. The sample includes about 77,000 clones, around 87% seen only once; the top ten take 6.2%. The sequenced sample was CD4+ or CD8+ T cells sorted from blood, obtained in a trial of the OX40 agonist ivuxolimab. These receptors all come from an adult with an advanced solid tumor such as melanoma, head and neck, liver or kidney cancer.

J is TRBJ1-1 and V is TRBV10-3, with D possibly matching TRBD1 (6 bases). CDR3 length: 15 residues. CDR1 and CDR2 (germline): ENHRY, SYGVKD. Trimming cost V 0 bases and J 3 bases, with 11 bases left between them. The CDR3 reads CAISESRTAHTEAFF. The CDR3 DNA is TGTGCCATCAGTGAGTCGAGGACAGCCCACACTGAAGCTTTCTTT.

Only one count was recorded for this clone. V usage is TRBV9 and J usage is TRBJ2-2, with D unresolved. The length of the CDR3 is 17 residues. The ends were cut back, 0 bases at V and 1 base at J, with 13 bases in the middle. The germline V gene encodes CDR1 SGDLS and CDR2 YYNGEE. The CDR3 loop is CASSVAAHSLNTGELFF. CDR3 DNA sequence: TGTGCCAGCAGCGTAGCGGCACATTCCTTGAACACCGGGGAGCTGTTTTTT.

This clone was recorded a few times. The chain links TRBV10-3 to TRBJ2-3, with D unresolved. This CDR3 contains 11 residues. The germline CDR1 and CDR2 sequences are ENHRY and SYGVKD. V was trimmed by 6 bases and J by 3 bases, leaving 4 bases between them. The CDR3 sequence is CAIRETDTQYF. For the CDR3, the DNA is TGTGCCATCAGGGAGACAGATACGCAGTATTTT.

This rearrangement joins TRBV7-2 to TRBJ1-2; D is perhaps TRBD1 (6 bases). The CDR3 is 14 residues long. Germline V gene data show CDR1 as SGHTA and CDR2 as FQGNSA. The V and J ends lost 2 bases and 4 bases respectively, with 11 bases between them. CDR3 in amino acids: CASSLRRQVYGYTF. As DNA, the CDR3 is TGTGCCAGCAGCTTAAGAAGACAGGTCTATGGCTACACCTTC.

The chain employs TRBV5-1 and TRBJ2-5, with 7 bases matching TRBD2. Germline values: CDR1 SGHRS, CDR2 YFSETQ. The CDR3 extends over 15 amino acids. V gave up 4 bases and J gave up 2 bases; unmatched junction bases: 8. The CDR3 protein is CASSRGVAAQETQYF. The CDR3 nucleotides read TGCGCCAGCAGCCGGGGGGTAGCGGCACAAGAGACCCAGTACTTC.

Of note for this clone: The junction departs from the called germline gene at one end, perhaps through a read error. This CDR3 is CASSQIRGGLVRRFF. The CDR3 DNA reads as TGCGCCAGCAGCCAGATTCGGGGAGGACTAGTCCGGCGGTTCTTC. The chain uses TRBV4-3 and TRBJ2-7, with 7 bases matching TRBD2. Germline V CDR1 and CDR2: LGHNA, YSLEER. CDR3 length: 15 amino acids.

The chain recombines TRBV19 with TRBJ2-7; 12 bases line up with TRBD2. With 5 bases clipped from V and 1 base from J, the junction kept 3 bases outside the gene matches. The CDR3 is 15 residues long. The germline V gene has CDR1 LNHDA and CDR2 SQIVND (reference sequence). The CDR3 bases are TGTGCCAGTAGTGTACTAGCGGGGGGTTCCTACGAGCAGTACTTC. This codes for CASSVLAGGSYEQYF.

This clone was detected once. The chain is built from TRBV9 and TRBJ1-4; D might be TRBD1 (6 bases). Germline V gene lookup returns CDR1 SGDLS and CDR2 YYNGEE. Trimming left V 7 bases short and J 0 bases short, with 16 bases between. The CDR3 is 16 residues long. The CDR3 is CASGGAGPATNEKLFF. The CDR3 DNA reads as TGTGCCAGCGGGGGGGCAGGCCCTGCAACTAATGAAAAACTGTTTTTT.

This rearrangement joins TRBV7-9 to TRBJ2-7; 10 nucleotides match TRBD1. This CDR3 region has 13 residues. Germline V gene data show CDR1 as SEHNR and CDR2 as FQNEAQ (reference sequence). V gave up 5 bases and J gave up 6 bases; unmatched junction bases: 4. Here the CDR3 reads CASSRGQGSEQYF. In nucleotides, the CDR3 is TGTGCCAGCAGCCGGGGACAGGGGAGCGAGCAGTACTTC.